This record covers a single TCR beta chain. What it binds is not known. Repertoires were generated with immunoSEQ multiplex PCR, while TCRdb's copy carries only in-frame clones and drops some. The data contain 110,000 to 150,000 clones, approximately 90% of them singletons. Germline lookup yields CDR1 MDHEN and CDR2 SYDVKM. This CDR3 spans 16 amino acids. V lost 6 bases and J lost 0, with 18 bases in between. The data were taken from a study of T cell responses to AZD1222 COVID-19 vaccine. The study's findings and limits: Clonal diversity may have been underestimated in mostly white British donors. Nearly half of spike-specific TCRs reportedly target unmutated variant regions.

The input for sequencing was peripheral blood, taken 28 days after the second AZD1222 dose. The chain carries TRBV28 and TRBJ2-7; TRBD1 or TRBD2 may be the D gene (5 bases each). This sequence was found in an adult who received the AZD1222 COVID-19 vaccine. This CDR3 is CASRSAWDGSSYEQYF. CDR3 sequence (DNA): TGTGCCAGCAGATCCGCTTGGGACGGCAGCTCCTACGAGCAGTACTTC.